Sequencing of this T cell receptor (beta chain) was carried out in a study of neurological immune-mediated disorders. Germline CDR1 reads KGHSH; CDR2 reads LQKENI. V gave up 11 bases and J gave up 0 bases, with 14 bases separating them. This CDR3 spans 14 amino acids. 5'RACE employing 10-nucleotide random UMIs yielded the cDNA. TCRdb independently ran MiXCR on the 5' RACE reads; one entry per CDR3 protein. The table lists tens of thousands of distinct CDR3 sequences, approximately 13% of them singletons. Study-wide results and limits: No expanded-clone CDR3 amino acid sequence recurred across subjects, suggesting private TCR-beta repertoires.

As for time point: longitudinal time-point 2. Preparation of the unsorted libraries drew on 2 million PBMCs stored at -80 C. This clonotype has ten or more counts. The antigen is not known. V and J are TRBV18 and TRBJ1-3; D may be TRBD1 (5 bases). The TCR sequence derives from a female donor with HTLV-1-associated myelopathy (HAM/TSP). Sequencing was done on a sample of PBMCs. Written as DNA, the CDR3 is TGTGCCTCAGCTGGAGGGGACTCTGGAAACACCATATATTTT. The encoded protein is CASAGGDSGNTIYF.